A selection of T cell receptor beta chains follows, all from one sample in a study of response to subunit inactivated influenza vaccine. TCRdb reprocessed the RT-PCR reads with MiXCR, giving one entry per CDR3 protein. The repertoire consists of roughly 630,000 distinct CDR3 sequences, with approximately 14% occurring once and the leading ten covering less than 9%. This material consisted of PBMCs from blood, taken less than 15 days before vaccination. The receptors derive from a man aged 50-60 years who received an inactivated influenza vaccine. Each CDR3 is given with its conserved first and last residue.

J | V | length | CDR3
TRBJ2-3 | TRBV12-3/TRBV12-4 | 14 | CASSLTDSTDTQYF
TRBJ2-3 | TRBV12-3/TRBV12-4 | 15 | CASSSRTTSADTQYF
TRBJ2-4 | TRBV13 | 13 | CASGDREKNIQYF
TRBJ2-3 | TRBV7-3 | 16 | CASSLMGTASTDTQYF
TRBJ2-5 | TRBV20-1 | 12 | CSARWTDVTQYF
TRBJ1-1 | TRBV12-3/TRBV12-4 | 14 | CASSSGQENTEAFF
TRBJ1-1 | TRBV5-5 | 15 | CASSGSRDTLSKAFF
TRBJ2-4 | TRBV3-1 | 15 | CASSQRETGADIQYF
TRBJ2-5 | TRBV5-1 | 15 | CASSNYGQVQETQYF
TRBJ2-1 | TRBV6-5 | 15 | CASTRRPSSYNEQFF
TRBJ2-7 | TRBV6-6 | 13 | CASGRGGSYEQYF
TRBJ2-2 | TRBV20-1 | 14 | CSARDIPTTGELFF
TRBJ2-2 | TRBV9 | 16 | CASSARLAAITGELFF
TRBJ2-7 | TRBV12-3/TRBV12-4 | 13 | CASSLARLAEQYF
TRBJ2-2 | TRBV5-6 | 15 | CASSFSDRVTGELFF
TRBJ2-5 | TRBV7-4 | 15 | CASSTLLTPRETQYF
TRBJ2-5 | TRBV12-3/TRBV12-4 | 14 | CASSFWALQETQYF
TRBJ1-5 | TRBV6-1 | 14 | CATRGGLSNQPQHF
TRBJ1-5 | TRBV29-1 | 16 | CSVATGTGVSNQPQHF
TRBJ1-6 | TRBV30 | 12 | CAWTDRGSPLHF
TRBJ2-5 | TRBV29-1 | 13 | CSVEMLRGETQYF
TRBJ1-4 | TRBV19 | 13 | CASSIRFREKLFF
TRBJ1-6 | TRBV6-2/TRBV6-3 | 14 | CASRKARDYSPLHF
TRBJ2-7 | TRBV6-2/TRBV6-3 | 14 | CASSYWDGSYEQYF
TRBJ2-2 | TRBV29-1 | 12 | CSVGGSTGELFF
TRBJ2-7 | TRBV29-1 | 16 | CSVVGTRDNSIYEQYF
TRBJ2-7 | TRBV15 | 12 | CATSRQGHEQYF
TRBJ2-7 | TRBV27 | 14 | CASSRQSSTYEQYF
TRBJ2-2 | TRBV28 | 17 | CASSFLAGGPITGELFF
TRBJ1-5 | TRBV6-2/TRBV6-3 | 17 | CASSKAGRGSSNQPQHF
TRBJ1-6 | TRBV27 | 15 | CASSLSTGIFSPLHF
TRBJ2-7 | TRBV4-2 | 14 | CASSQVTGTYEQYF
TRBJ2-7 | TRBV7-2 | 12 | CASSPLVHEQYF
TRBJ2-1 | TRBV2 | 12 | CASSGLAYEQFF
TRBJ2-5 | TRBV27 | 15 | CASSLFTGSQETQYF
TRBJ2-6 | TRBV27 | 18 | CASSSGGFGMAGANVLTF
TRBJ1-4 | TRBV30 | 15 | CAWSVGAAGGEKLFF
TRBJ2-2 | TRBV5-1 | 16 | CASSHLNRGLTGELFF
TRBJ1-2 | TRBV11-2 | 15 | CASSPSLGNFYGYTF
TRBJ2-7 | TRBV5-1 | 13 | CASRASVSHEQYF
TRBJ2-5 | TRBV6-2/TRBV6-3 | 18 | CASSYSRWVAGGGETQYF
TRBJ1-4 | TRBV10-3 | 15 | CAISERTGADEKLFF
TRBJ1-1 | TRBV2 | 13 | CASNLERNTEAFF
TRBJ2-7 | TRBV5-1 | 12 | CASSWIQGEQYF
TRBJ2-7 | TRBV2 | 14 | CASTEDGERDEQYF
TRBJ2-2 | TRBV20-1 | 16 | CSARGVVSANTGELFF
TRBJ2-7 | TRBV20-1 | 14 | CSANRLAGDYEQYF
TRBJ2-4 | TRBV3-1 | 17 | CASSQTPTGQAKNIQYF
TRBJ1-2 | TRBV12-3/TRBV12-4 | 16 | CASSLWRGRGTMSYTF